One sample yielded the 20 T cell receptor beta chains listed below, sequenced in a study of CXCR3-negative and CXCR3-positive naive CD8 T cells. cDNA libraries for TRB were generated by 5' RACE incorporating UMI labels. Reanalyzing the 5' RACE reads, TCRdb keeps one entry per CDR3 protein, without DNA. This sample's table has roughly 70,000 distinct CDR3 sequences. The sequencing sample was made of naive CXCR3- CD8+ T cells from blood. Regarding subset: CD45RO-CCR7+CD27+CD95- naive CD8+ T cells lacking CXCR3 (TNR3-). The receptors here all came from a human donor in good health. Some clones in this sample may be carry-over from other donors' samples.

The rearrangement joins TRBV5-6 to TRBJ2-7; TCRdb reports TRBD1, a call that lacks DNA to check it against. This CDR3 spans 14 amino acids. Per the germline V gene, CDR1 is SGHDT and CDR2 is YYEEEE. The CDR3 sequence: CASSKTGGLNEQYF.

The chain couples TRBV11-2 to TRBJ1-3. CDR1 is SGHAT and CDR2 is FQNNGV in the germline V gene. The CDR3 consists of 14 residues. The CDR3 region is CASDNSISGSTIYF.

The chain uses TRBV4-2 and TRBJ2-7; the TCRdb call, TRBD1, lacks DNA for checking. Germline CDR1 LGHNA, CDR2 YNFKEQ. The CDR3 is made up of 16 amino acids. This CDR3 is CASSQAIGRRLYEQYF.

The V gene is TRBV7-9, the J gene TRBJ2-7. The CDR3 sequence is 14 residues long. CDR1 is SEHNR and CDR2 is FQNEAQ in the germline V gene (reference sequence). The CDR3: CASSPKERTYEQYF.

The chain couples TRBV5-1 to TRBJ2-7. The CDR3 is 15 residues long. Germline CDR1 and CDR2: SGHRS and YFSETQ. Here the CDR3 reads CASSLGPDLSYEQYF.

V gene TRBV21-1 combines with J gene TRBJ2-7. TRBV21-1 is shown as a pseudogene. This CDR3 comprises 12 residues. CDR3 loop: CASSKDYQVQYF.

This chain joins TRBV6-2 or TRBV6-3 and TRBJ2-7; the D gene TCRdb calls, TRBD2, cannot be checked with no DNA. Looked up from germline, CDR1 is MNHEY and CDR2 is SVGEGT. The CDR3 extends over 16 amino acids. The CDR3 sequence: CASSYSIAGGYYEQYF.

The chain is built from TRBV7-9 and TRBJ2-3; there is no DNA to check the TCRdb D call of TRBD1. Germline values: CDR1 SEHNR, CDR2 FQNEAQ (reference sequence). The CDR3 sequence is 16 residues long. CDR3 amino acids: CASSHRDRGLTDTQYF.

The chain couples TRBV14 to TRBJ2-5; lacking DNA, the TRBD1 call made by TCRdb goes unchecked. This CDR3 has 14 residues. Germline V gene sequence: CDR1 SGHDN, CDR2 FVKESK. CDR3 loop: CASRTGTTTETQYF. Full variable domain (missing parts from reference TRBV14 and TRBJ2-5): EAGVTQFPSHSVIEKGQTVTLRCDPISGHDNLYWYRRVMGKEIKFLLHFVKESKQDESGMPNNRFLAERTGGTYSTLKVQPAELEDSGVYFCASRTGTTTETQYFGPGTRLLVL.

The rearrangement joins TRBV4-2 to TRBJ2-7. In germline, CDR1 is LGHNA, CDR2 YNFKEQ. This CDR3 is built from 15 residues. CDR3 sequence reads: CASSQDLRKSYEQYF.

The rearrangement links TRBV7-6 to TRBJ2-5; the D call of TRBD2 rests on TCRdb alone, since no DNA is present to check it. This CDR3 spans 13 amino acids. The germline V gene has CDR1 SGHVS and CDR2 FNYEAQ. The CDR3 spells CASSPAGLETQYF.

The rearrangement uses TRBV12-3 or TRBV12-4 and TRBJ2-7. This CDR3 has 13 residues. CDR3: CASRGGRNYEQYF.

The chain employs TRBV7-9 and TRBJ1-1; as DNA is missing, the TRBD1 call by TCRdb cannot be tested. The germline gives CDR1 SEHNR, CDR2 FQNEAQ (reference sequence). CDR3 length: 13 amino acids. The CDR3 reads CASRWGENTEAFF.

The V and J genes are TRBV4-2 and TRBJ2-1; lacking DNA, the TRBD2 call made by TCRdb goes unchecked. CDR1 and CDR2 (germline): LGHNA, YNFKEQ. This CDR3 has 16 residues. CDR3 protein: CASSPGTSGYYNEQFF.

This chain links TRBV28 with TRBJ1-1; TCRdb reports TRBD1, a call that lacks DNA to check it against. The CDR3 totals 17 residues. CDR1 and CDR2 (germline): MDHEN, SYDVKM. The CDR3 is CASSSRQGRLRGTEAFF.

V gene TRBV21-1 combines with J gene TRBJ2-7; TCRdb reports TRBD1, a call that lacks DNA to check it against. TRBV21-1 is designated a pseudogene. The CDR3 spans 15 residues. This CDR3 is CASTNGQVEDAEQYF.

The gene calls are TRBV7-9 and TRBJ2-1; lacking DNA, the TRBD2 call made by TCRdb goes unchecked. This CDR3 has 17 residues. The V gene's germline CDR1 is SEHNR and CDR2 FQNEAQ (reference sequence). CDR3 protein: CASSPGTSGLHFNEQFF. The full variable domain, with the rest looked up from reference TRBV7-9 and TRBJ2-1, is DTGVSQNPRHKITKRGQNVTFRCDPISEHNRLYWYRQTLGQGPEFLTYFQNEAQLEKSRLLSDRFSAERPKGSFSTLEIQRTEQGDSAMYLCASSPGTSGLHFNEQFFGPGTRLTVL.

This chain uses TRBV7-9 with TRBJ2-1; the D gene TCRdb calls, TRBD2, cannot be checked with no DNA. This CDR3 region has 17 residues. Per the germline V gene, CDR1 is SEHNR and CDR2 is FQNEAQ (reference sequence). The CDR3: CASSSNSGRASYNEQFF.

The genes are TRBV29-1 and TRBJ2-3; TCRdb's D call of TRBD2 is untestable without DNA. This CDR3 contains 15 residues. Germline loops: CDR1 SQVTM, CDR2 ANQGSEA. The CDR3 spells CSVAGFSGSTDTQYF.

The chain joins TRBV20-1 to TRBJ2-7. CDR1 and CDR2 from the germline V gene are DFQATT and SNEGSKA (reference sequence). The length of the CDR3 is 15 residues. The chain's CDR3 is CSARDPVSTTYEQYF.